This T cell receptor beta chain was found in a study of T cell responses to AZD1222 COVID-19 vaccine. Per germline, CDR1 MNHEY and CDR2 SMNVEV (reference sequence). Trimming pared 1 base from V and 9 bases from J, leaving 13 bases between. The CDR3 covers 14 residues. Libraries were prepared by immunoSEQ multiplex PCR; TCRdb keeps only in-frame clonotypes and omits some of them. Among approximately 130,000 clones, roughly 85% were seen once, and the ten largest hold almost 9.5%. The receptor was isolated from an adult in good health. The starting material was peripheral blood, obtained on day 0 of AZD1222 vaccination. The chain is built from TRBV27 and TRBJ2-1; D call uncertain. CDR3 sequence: CASSLYVTFGEQFF. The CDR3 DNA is TGTGCCAGCAGTTTATATGTGACATTCGGTGAGCAGTTCTTC.